What follows is one TCR beta chain and its context. Germline V gives CDR1 MNHEY, CDR2 SVGEGT. This CDR3 spans 16 amino acids. V shed 2 bases and J 4 bases; nucleotides not matched to a gene: 10. This specimen comes from a study of blood T cell repertoires in COVID-19. Study details: COVID-19 samples, acute and convalescent, were from the United States, Italy and Spain.

Method: immunoSEQ multiplex PCR; TCRdb's copy keeps in-frame clones and lacks some. Among 250,000 to 300,000 clones listed, 70% to 90% were seen once. The sequence came from a woman aged 25 to 45 who had recovered from COVID-19. The chain employs TRBV6-2 or TRBV6-3 and TRBJ1-1, with 7 bases that match TRBD1. The sample was peripheral blood. The CDR3 region has the DNA TGTGCCAGCAGTTACCCTCTGGGACAGCAAGGCACTGAAGCTTTCTTT. This codes for CASSYPLGQQGTEAFF.